These T cell receptor beta chains were read from a single sample in a study of human T cells and chemical hapten exposure. TCRdb recomputed calls from the RACE reads with MiXCR, one row per CDR3 protein. This sample has roughly 120,000 distinct CDR3 sequences, with 9.2% found just once. This specimen was whole blood, taken in connection with sensitization to the hapten diphenylcyclopropenone (DPC). The receptor source for this set is a woman between 35 and 50 years old with alopecia areata. Some clones in this sample may be carry-over from other donors' samples. The CDR3 runs from the conserved cysteine through the conserved F or W. The order of the fields is D gene, V gene, J gene, clone size, CDR3 DNA, CDR3 protein. The D gene is left open where the match is weak. Clone sizes are given selectively: once, few, many, or a class where the clone is expanded.

>TRBD1|TRBV7-6|TRBJ2-1|few
TGTGCCAGCAGCCAACGCCGGGACAGGAACAATGAGCAGTTCTTC
CASSQRRDRNNEQFF
>-|TRBV7-9|TRBJ2-7|many
TGTGCCAGCACCACGCGACAGAAGACAGCCTACGAGCAGTACTTC
CASTTRQKTAYEQYF
>-|TRBV30|TRBJ1-2|few
TGTGCCTGGACCAGAAACTATGGCTACACCTTC
CAWTRNYGYTF
>-|TRBV6-2/TRBV6-3|TRBJ2-7|-
TGTGCCAGCAGTTCCCCCATCCCGAACAGGAATTACGAGCAGTACTTC
CASSSPIPNRNYEQYF
>-|TRBV7-7|TRBJ2-7|-
TGTGCCAGCAGCTTAGCCCCAGCCTCCACCTACGAGCAGTACTTC
CASSLAPASTYEQYF
>-|TRBV29-1|TRBJ1-1|many
TGCAGCGTCGGACGAGGGCCCCGTCTAGCTTTCTTT
CSVGRGPRLAFF
>-|TRBV12-2|TRBJ2-3|few
TGTGCAAGTCGCCCTACTGAGTTTGATCGCCCTACTAGCACAGATACGCAGTATTTT
CASRPTEFDRPTSTDTQYF
>TRBD2|TRBV29-1|TRBJ2-3|-
TGCAGCGTTGGATCGACTAGCGGGCTAGATACGCAGTATTTT
CSVGSTSGLDTQYF
>-|TRBV28|TRBJ1-2|many
TGTGCCAGCAGTTTATTAAACGGGCGCGGCTATGGCTACACCTTC
CASSLLNGRGYGYTF
>TRBD2|TRBV4-3|TRBJ2-3|-
TGCGCCAGCAGCCGAGGGGGGACTAGCGGGGGCGGTACGCAGTATTTT
CASSRGGTSGGGTQYF
>TRBD1|TRBV7-8|TRBJ2-2|many
TGTGCCAGCAGCCCTGACAGGGATGGCACCGGGGAGCTGTTTTTT
CASSPDRDGTGELFF
>-|TRBV7-2|TRBJ1-1|many
TGTGCCAGCAGCTTAGGTGGTTTCGGTCAGGCGAACACTGAAGCTTTCTTT
CASSLGGFGQANTEAFF
>-|TRBV3-1|TRBJ2-7|many
TGTGCCAGCAGCCAAGAACGGGGTAGGAAGCAGTACTTC
CASSQERGRKQYF
>TRBD1|TRBV6-5|TRBJ2-7|-
TGTGCCAGCAGTCTGACAGGGGCCACAATCGAGCAGTACTTC
CASSLTGATIEQYF
>-|TRBV12-5|TRBJ2-3|many
TGTGCTAGTGGTTCGGACGGAATCACAGATACGCAGTATTTT
CASGSDGITDTQYF
>-|TRBV12-3/TRBV12-4|TRBJ2-3|-
TGTGCCAGCATGGGGGTCCCAGATACGCAGTATTTT
CASMGVPDTQYF
>-|TRBV29-1|TRBJ2-6|-
TGCAGCGTCCTAAGGGGTAGCTCTGGGGCCAACGTCCTGACTTTC
CSVLRGSSGANVLTF
>-|TRBV11-2|TRBJ2-5|-
TGTGCCAGCAGCTTTGGTGATACGGGGAAGACCCAGTACTTC
CASSFGDTGKTQYF
>-|TRBV27|TRBJ1-3|few
TGTGCCAGCAGTTCTTTAGGGGCAGGCAGCTCTGGAAACACCATATATTTT
CASSSLGAGSSGNTIYF
>TRBD1|TRBV4-2|TRBJ1-5|many
TGTGCCAGCAGCCAAGATCTACGGACAGGGACAGATCAGCCCCAGCATTTT
CASSQDLRTGTDQPQHF
>-|TRBV5-1|TRBJ2-1|few
TGCGCCAGCAGCTCGGGCCGACAGGAGACCAATGAGCAGTTCTTC
CASSSGRQETNEQFF
>-|TRBV7-9|TRBJ2-3|few
TGTGCCAGCAGCCCGGACAGACTCCTCACAGATACGCAGTATTTT
CASSPDRLLTDTQYF
>TRBD1|TRBV30|TRBJ2-1|-
TGTGCCTGGGAGCGGGACAGGGCTTTCTACAATGAGCAGTTCTTC
CAWERDRAFYNEQFF
>TRBD2|TRBV7-2|TRBJ2-2|few
TGTGCCAGCAAGATTGCGCGGGGGGGCCGCACCGGGGAGCTGTTTTTT
CASKIARGGRTGELFF
>TRBD1|TRBV7-2|TRBJ2-5|few
TGTGCCAGCAGACGCCCCGGGACAGGGCAAGAGACCCAGTACTTC
CASRRPGTGQETQYF
>-|TRBV7-2|TRBJ2-1|many
TGTGCCAGCAGCTCAACGTCGATTCCGAATGAGCAGTTCTTC
CASSSTSIPNEQFF
>TRBD1|TRBV29-1|TRBJ2-7|-
TGCAGCGTTGACCTCCAGGGGGCGCGGGCCGAGCAGTACTTC
CSVDLQGARAEQYF
>TRBD1|TRBV5-6|TRBJ2-2|many
TGTGCCAGCAGCTCTTTAGACAGGGCGGCCACCGGGGAGCTGTTTTTT
CASSSLDRAATGELFF